These T cell receptor beta chains were read from a single sample in a study of blood T cell repertoires in COVID-19. Clones were read by immunoSEQ multiplex PCR, and TCRdb kept only the in-frame ones, dropping some. The repertoire has 200,000 to 300,000 clones, 84% of them found once; the top ten carry around 7.8%. Sequencing was done on a sample of peripheral blood. These receptors all come from a human donor in a cohort sampled during active COVID-19. The CDR3 runs from the conserved cysteine through the conserved F or W. Part of the rows lack a size; the others show once, few, many or a class for expanded clones.

v_call clone_size cdr3_aa
TRBV19 - CASSTRGNGNTIYF
TRBV7-2 - CASSLEPRQAEAFF
TRBV11-2 - CASSLVAGRQPQHF
TRBV4-2 - CASSQEENIWETQYF
TRBV7-9 once CASTRLAGGYNEQFF
TRBV27 - CASSLGVGRGTNTGELFF
TRBV6-5 - CASSLSGTSNTIYF
TRBV7-8 - CASSFDRREKLFF
TRBV10-3 - CATSSRTGEYEQYF
TRBV14 - CASSTDRGALNTEAFF
TRBV14 - CASSRFPPGVGNEKLFF
TRBV11-2 - CASSHTDYEQYF
TRBV6-2/TRBV6-3 once CASSYVGSGIGHGYTF
TRBV11-2 - CASSLGSSGDTQYF
TRBV27 - CASSLQGRITEAFF
TRBV7-2 - CASSSDRRRTYDEQYF
TRBV7-3 - CASSLLPGGETQYF
TRBV6-4 - CASSVKGGGTEAFF
TRBV6-2/TRBV6-3 - CASSYSGLHTDTQYF
TRBV2 few CASKYGTSVSYEQYF
TRBV6-6 - CASSQASTGSNSPLHF
TRBV5-1 - CASSLQGYQETQYF
TRBV19 few CASSIGGRFDQPQHF
TRBV12-3/TRBV12-4 - CASSYTGYGYTF
TRBV5-4 - CASSKKRDRYSNQPQHF
TRBV14 once CASSQHGVGLGGYTF